This TCR beta chain is from a study of T cells in Graves' hyperthyroidism and ophthalmopathy. Comment on this clonotype: Its matching antigen is unknown.

General observations from the study: Most clonotypes expanded in thyroid above 0.001 were likewise present in blood.

In germline, CDR1 is SQVTM, CDR2 ANQGSEA. V lost 2 bases and J lost 4; bases outside the gene matches: 7. The CDR3 runs to 14 residues. Amplified TCR beta CDR3 regions derived from RNA transcripts. Researchers ran a first-round RT-PCR on the TCR CDR3 using the HTBI primer set. TCRdb reprocessed the multiplex PCR reads via MiXCR and lists one record per CDR3 protein. The sample shows fewer than 350,000 distinct CDR3 sequences, around 20% of them seen only once. The clonotype originates from a man aged 50-60 years with Graves' ophthalmopathy. The chain uses TRBV29-1 and TRBJ1-2; TRBD1 aligns across 7 bases. The sequenced material came from blood. CDR3 loop: CSVEMGQGGYGYTF. DNA for the CDR3: TGCAGCGTTGAAATGGGGCAGGGGGGCTATGGCTACACCTTC.